Shown below are 6 T cell receptor beta chains from a single sample sequenced in a study of blood T cell repertoires in COVID-19 (dated by TCRdb to 2020 to 2022). Libraries were constructed by the immunoSEQ multiplex PCR assay. As stored in TCRdb, this immuneACCESS dataset retains in-frame rearrangements with V and J assigned. A fraction of the clones does not appear; measured against another copy, unresolved V genes explain less than half of the discrepancy, and the remainder lacks a known reason. This sample comprises hundreds of thousands of clones, around 85% of them detected only once. Together, the top ten hold under 4% of the sample. The sample taken for sequencing was peripheral blood. These receptors originate from a woman in her late teens or twenties with acute or convalescent COVID-19.

This chain joins TRBV6-2 or TRBV6-3 and TRBJ2-1; D gene ambiguous. Looked up from germline, CDR1 is MNHEY and CDR2 is SVGEGT. V was pared by 0 bases and J by 13 bases, with 13 bases between. The CDR3 is made up of 13 amino acids. The CDR3 loop is CASSYSVQVPQFF. CDR3 bases: TGTGCCAGCAGTTACTCCGTGCAGGTCCCTCAGTTCTTC.

The chain links TRBV11-1 to TRBJ1-2, with TRBD1 as a possible D gene (6 bases). V lost 6 bases and J 2 bases, leaving 16 bases between the germline ends. Per the germline V gene, CDR1 is SGHAT and CDR2 is FQDESV (reference sequence). The CDR3 spans 15 residues. DNA of the CDR3: TGTGCCAGCAGTTACCAGGGGAACCTCAACTATGGCTACACCTTC. It encodes CASSYQGNLNYGYTF.

The rearrangement uses TRBV3-1 (or the pseudogene TRBV3-2) and TRBJ1-3; TRBD1 aligns across 9 bases. The CDR3 has 15 amino acids. The junction had 3 bases not matched to a gene; V was cut back by 4 bases and J by 2 bases. CDR1 is LGHDT, CDR2 YNNKEL, per germline (reference sequence). The CDR3 region is CASSPWDRAGNTIYF. The CDR3 DNA sequence: TGTGCCAGCAGCCCCTGGGACAGGGCTGGAAACACCATATATTTT.

This sequence joins TRBV9 and TRBJ1-4; 8 nucleotides align to TRBD1. The CDR3 runs to 14 residues. V was clipped by 4 bases and J by 7 bases; unmatched bases: 6. Germline CDR1 SGDLS, CDR2 YYNGEE. The CDR3 DNA sequence: TGTGCCAGCAGCCGCGGGACAGGCCCTGAAAAACTGTTTTTT. Its protein product is CASSRGTGPEKLFF.

The chain joins TRBV6-5 to TRBJ2-3; 7 nucleotides align to TRBD1. This CDR3 region has 15 residues. The V gene end was trimmed by 2 bases and the J gene end by 1 base; junction bases not matched to a gene: 3. Germline lookup yields CDR1 MNHEY and CDR2 SVGAGI. In DNA form, the CDR3 reads TGTGCCAGCAGTTACAGGGGGCTGGGCACAGATACGCAGTATTTT. This codes for CASSYRGLGTDTQYF.

The chain combines TRBV10-2 with TRBJ2-3, with TRBD2 identical over 11 bases. From germline, CDR1 is WSHSY and CDR2 SAAADI. There are 15 residues in the CDR3. J lost 6 bases, V lost 4 bases, and 6 bases had no gene match. CDR3 in DNA: TGCGCCAGCAGTGGGGGACTAGCGGTTCTTGATACGCAGTATTTT. Amino acid sequence: CASSGGLAVLDTQYF.